This T cell receptor beta chain was recorded in a study of blood T cell repertoires in COVID-19. This CDR3 has 16 amino acids. V was clipped by 8 bases and J by 4 bases; unmatched bases: 12. Germline V gene sequence: CDR1 SGHVS, CDR2 FQNEAQ. Authors' data handling: Researchers report that nucleated cell counts were estimated from reference gene primer amplification. Libraries were prepared by immunoSEQ multiplex PCR; TCRdb keeps only in-frame clonotypes and omits some of them. D and trimming were read from the DNA, whereas the V and J calls and clone size are those reported in that table. Here the sample spans roughly 250,000 clones, around 85% being singletons.

The sequence came from a woman aged 80 or over with acute or convalescent COVID-19. Sample: peripheral blood. The genes are TRBV7-8 and TRBJ2-1, with 9 positions matching TRBD2. The CDR3, as DNA: TGTGCCAGCGCTAATTACGGCGGGGGGGGGTACAATGAGCAGTTCTTC. Translated: CASANYGGGGYNEQFF.